The sequence of this TCR beta chain was determined in a study of T-cell reconstitution after alpha-beta-depleted transplantation in children. TCRbeta library construction was performed incorporating unique molecular identifiers. Each CDR3 protein gets one entry after TCRdb re-called the PCR reads with MiXCR. The top ten clones hold 2% to 3% of a sample with 500,000 or so distinct CDR3 sequences, 32% of them seen once. Germline CDR1 is SGHDT and CDR2 is YYEEEE. J lost 4 bases, V lost 3 bases, and 4 bases had no gene match. The CDR3 has 14 amino acids. The sequence derives from a human donor who donated a stem cell graft to a child with aplastic anemia. The source was PBMCs from the stem cell graft donor, collected from the stem cell graft. The V and J genes are TRBV5-6 and TRBJ2-7, with TRBD1 identical over 10 bases. The CDR3 bases are TGTGCCAGCAGCTGGGACAGGGGACGGTACGAGCAGTACTTC. It codes for CASSWDRGRYEQYF.